This TCR beta chain was captured in a study of human T cells and chemical hapten exposure. TCRdb redid the calling of the RACE reads with MiXCR, one entry per CDR3 protein. The top ten clones hold roughly 3.5% of a sample with 100,000 or so distinct CDR3 sequences, roughly 9.6% of them seen once. The time point: patch test 1, 2 weeks after DPC sensitization. The sample's treatment: therapeutic diphenylcyclopropenone sensitization with weekly scalp DPC. In every case, blood was obtained before the patch test was applied. Alopecia patients between 18 and 70 years old and suitable for DPC were used as donors. The CDR3 spans 16 residues. Germline CDR1 is MNHEY and CDR2 is SVGAGI. V lost 2 bases, J lost 4 bases, and 15 bases lay in between. This clonotype was counted between two and nine times.

The receptor's source is a woman in her thirties or forties with alopecia areata. Some clones in this sample may be carry-over from other donors' samples. The input for sequencing was whole blood, taken in connection with sensitization to the hapten diphenylcyclopropenone (DPC). The V and J genes are TRBV6-5 and TRBJ2-1, with D perhaps assigned TRBD1 or TRBD2 (6 bases each). CDR3 sequence: CASSYRGQGGYNEQFF. The CDR3 coding sequence is TGTGCCAGCAGTTACCGGGGGCAGGGTGGGTACAATGAGCAGTTCTTC.